The 30 T cell receptor beta chains below were found in one sample sequenced in a study of radiotherapy plus CTLA-4 blockade in lung cancer. Sequencing was performed with immunoSEQ multiplex PCR; in TCRdb, only in-frame clones are kept and a portion is missing. The sample has 71,000 or so clones; around 90% are singletons. The source material was peripheral blood, sampled from a patient treated with radiotherapy plus ipilimumab. The source is a human donor with non-small cell lung cancer who had stable disease on radiotherapy plus ipilimumab.

CDR3 bases: TGTGCCAGCAGCTCCCGACTAGCGGGAAATCGGTACGAGCAGTACTTC. It translates to CASSSRLAGNRYEQYF. The chain employs TRBV7-3 and TRBJ2-7; 11 positions match TRBD2. The length of the CDR3 is 16 residues. Losses at the gene ends were 4 bases for V and 4 bases for J; bases not matched to a gene: 9. The germline V gene has CDR1 SGHTA and CDR2 FQGTGA.

The V call is TRBV28, the J call TRBJ2-3; no clear D. Germline V gene lookup returns CDR1 MDHEN and CDR2 SYDVKM. There are 16 residues in the CDR3. Trimming removed 6 bases from V and 0 bases from J, with 16 bases in between. Here the CDR3 DNA reads TGTGCCAGCAGCGCATCAGGCAGATCTAGCACAGATACGCAGTATTTT. It translates to CASSASGRSSTDTQYF.

The chain has TRBV5-5 and TRBJ1-5; D perhaps matches TRBD1 (6 bases). This CDR3 is built from 14 residues. Germline assignment: CDR1 SGHKS and CDR2 YYEKEE (reference sequence). Between the trimmed V and J ends, which lost 4 bases and 0 bases, there was a span of 8 bases. This CDR3 is CASSTGLSNQPQHF. The CDR3 DNA reads TGTGCCAGCAGCACAGGGCTTAGCAATCAGCCCCAGCATTTT.

The rearrangement uses TRBV5-4 and TRBJ1-3, with 11 nucleotides matching TRBD1. V shed 4 bases and J 8 bases; nucleotides not matched to a gene: 5. This CDR3 comprises 14 residues. Germline-derived CDR1 and CDR2 are SGHNT and YYREEE (reference sequence). The CDR3 DNA reads as TGTGCCAGCAGCCGGGACAGGGGGGCACACACCATATATTTT. It yields the protein CASSRDRGAHTIYF.

The gene calls are TRBV9 and TRBJ1-1; no firm D call. The CDR3 runs to 12 residues. Germline loops: CDR1 SGDLS, CDR2 YYNGEE. V lost 4 bases to trimming and J lost 3 bases, with 7 bases between them. The CDR3 sequence is CASSRTDTEAFF. For the CDR3, the DNA is TGTGCCAGCAGCCGAACGGACACTGAAGCTTTCTTT.

The chain carries TRBV5-1 and TRBJ2-1; a possible D gene is TRBD2 (6 bases). Germline assignment: CDR1 SGHRS and CDR2 YFSETQ. This CDR3 contains 17 residues. Trimming took off 0 bases at V and 5 bases at J, with 18 bases between the two ends. The CDR3 DNA sequence: TGCGCCAGCAGCTTGGCCCCAGCGGGCCAGCATAACAATGAGCAGTTCTTC. Its protein product is CASSLAPAGQHNNEQFF.

This chain connects TRBV21-1 to TRBJ2-2. TRBV21-1 corresponds to a pseudogene. The CDR3 runs to 18 residues. This CDR3 reads CASTPGRWERVGTGELFF. For the CDR3, the DNA is TGTGCCAGCACCCCGGGACGATGGGAAAGGGTGGGCACCGGGGAGCTGTTTTTT.

This chain uses TRBV29-1 with TRBJ1-1, with D possibly matching TRBD1 (6 bases). This CDR3 is built from 12 residues. Germline V CDR1 and CDR2: SQVTM, ANQGSEA. Between the trimmed V and J ends, which lost 6 bases and 0 bases, there was a span of 8 bases. The CDR3 nucleotides read TGCAGCGTAAGGGACATGAACACTGAAGCTTTCTTT. Amino acids: CSVRDMNTEAFF.

J is TRBJ2-1 and V is TRBV6-5; 7 nucleotides match TRBD1. Germline loops: CDR1 MNHEY, CDR2 SVGAGI. The CDR3 totals 15 residues. Losses at the gene ends were 5 bases for V and 6 bases for J; bases not matched to a gene: 10. The CDR3 sequence: CASSQETGIPNEQFF. CDR3 nucleotides: TGTGCCAGCAGTCAAGAGACAGGGATTCCCAATGAGCAGTTCTTC.

J is TRBJ1-2 and V is TRBV6-5, with 7 bases aligning to TRBD1. This CDR3 has 13 residues. The V and J ends lost 0 bases and 6 bases, in that order; junction bases with no gene match: 1. The germline V gene has CDR1 MNHEY and CDR2 SVGAGI. CDR3 residues: CASSYSTGNGYTF. CDR3 DNA: TGTGCCAGCAGTTACTCGACAGGGAATGGCTACACCTTC.

The chain carries TRBV6-1 and TRBJ2-1, with D maybe TRBD1 (7 bases). The V gene's germline CDR1 is MNHNS and CDR2 SASEGT. The CDR3 is 17 residues long. With 2 bases removed from V and 4 bases from J, the gap between germline ends came to 18 bases. CDR3 protein: CASSERGGQDIYNEQFF. CDR3 DNA: TGTGCCAGCAGTGAAAGGGGAGGACAGGACATATACAATGAGCAGTTCTTC.

The chain combines TRBV2 with TRBJ1-5; TRBD1 is a possible D gene (6 bases). The CDR3 runs to 12 residues. In germline, CDR1 is SNHLY, CDR2 FYNNEI. V shed 5 bases and J shed 6 bases, with 8 bases lying between them. The CDR3 bases are TGTGCCAGCAGTCGGGGGGCTCAGCCCCAGCATTTT. Translated: CASSRGAQPQHF.

This chain uses TRBV6-1 with TRBJ2-7, with D perhaps TRBD2 (5 bases). CDR1 is MNHNS, CDR2 SASEGT, per germline. V was trimmed by 6 bases and J by 5 bases, leaving 11 bases between them. This CDR3 is 12 amino acids long. In DNA form, the CDR3 reads TGTGCCAGCAGGGACTCCTGGAACGAGCAGTACTTC. This codes for CASRDSWNEQYF.

This chain joins TRBV5-1 and TRBJ2-1; 9 positions agree with TRBD2. Looked up from germline, CDR1 is SGHRS and CDR2 is YFSETQ. The CDR3 consists of 17 residues. With V trimmed by 1 base and J by 6 bases, 11 bases remained unmatched. CDR3 DNA sequence: TGCGCCAGCAGCTTGCCGGAGGGCGGGGGGGCCCCCAATGAGCAGTTCTTC. This sequence encodes CASSLPEGGGAPNEQFF. Full variable domain (outside the CDR3, taken from reference TRBV5-1 and TRBJ2-1): KAGVTQTPRYLIKTRGQQVTLSCSPISGHRSVSWYQQTPGQGLQFLFEYFSETQRNKGNFPGRFSGRQFSNSRSEMNVSTLELGDSALYLCASSLPEGGGAPNEQFFGPGTRLTVL.

The chain combines TRBV13 with TRBJ2-6; D is perhaps TRBD1 (5 bases). The CDR3 contains 15 residues. CDR1 is PRHDT, CDR2 FYEKMQ, per germline (reference sequence). The V end lost 4 bases, the J end lost 2 bases, and 9 bases lay between the germline ends. CDR3 bases: TGTGCCAGCAGCTCCAGGGTAGCTGGGGCCAACGTCCTGACTTTC. It codes for CASSSRVAGANVLTF.

The gene calls are TRBV21-1 and TRBJ2-7; the D segment call TRBD1 is taken from the table without a DNA check. TRBV21-1 is flagged as a pseudogene. CDR3 length: 14 residues. This chain's CDR3 is CASRAGTGFYEQYF. Here the CDR3 DNA reads TGTGCCAGCAGGGCCGGGACAGGGTTCTACGAGCAGTACTTC.

The genes are TRBV7-8 and TRBJ2-7, with 8 bases aligning to TRBD2. Germline CDR1 and CDR2: SGHVS and FQNEAQ. The CDR3 is made up of 15 amino acids. The V gene end was trimmed by 5 bases and the J gene end by 8 bases; junction bases not matched to a gene: 14. The CDR3 region has the DNA TGTGCCAGCAGCCGGTCCGGGACTAGACCTAGCAAGCAGTACTTC. Translated, it gives CASSRSGTRPSKQYF.

This chain connects TRBV5-4 to TRBJ2-2; 11 nucleotides align to TRBD2. The CDR3 length is 16 residues. Germline V gives CDR1 SGHNT, CDR2 YYREEE (reference sequence). Trimming took 4 bases from V and 1 from J; bases not matched to a gene: 3. As DNA, the CDR3 is TGTGCCAGCAGCGTCACTAGCGGGGGGAACACCGGGGAGCTGTTTTTT. Translating it yields CASSVTSGGNTGELFF.

V usage is TRBV5-4 and J usage is TRBJ2-1; D possibly matches TRBD1 or TRBD2 (5 bases each). The CDR3 loop spans 14 amino acids. V lost 1 base to trimming and J lost 3 bases, with 8 bases between them. Per the germline V gene, CDR1 is SGHNT and CDR2 is YYREEE (reference sequence). The CDR3 loop reads CASSLTGGYNEQFF. CDR3 sequence (DNA): TGTGCCAGCAGCTTGACAGGAGGCTACAATGAGCAGTTCTTC. Full variable domain (rest looked up from reference TRBV5-4 and TRBJ2-1): ETGVTQSPTHLIKTRGQQVTLRCSSQSGHNTVSWYQQALGQGPQFIFQYYREEENGRGNFPPRFSGLQFPNYSSELNVNALELDDSALYLCASSLTGGYNEQFFGPGTRLTVL.

The rearrangement uses TRBV7-6 and TRBJ2-7; 9 bases are shared with TRBD2. Germline V CDR1 and CDR2: SGHVS, FNYEAQ. There are 15 residues in the CDR3. The junction had 8 bases not matched to a gene; V was cut back by 1 base and J by 7 bases. The CDR3 loop reads CASSLESSGAREQYF. As DNA, the CDR3 is TGTGCCAGCAGCTTAGAGTCTAGCGGGGCGCGTGAGCAGTACTTC.

This chain joins TRBV7-2 and TRBJ1-6; TRBD1 matches 8 bases. Germline trimming cut 4 bases from V and 7 bases from J; bases unmatched to any gene: 6. The germline V gene has CDR1 SGHTA and CDR2 FQGNSA. This CDR3 has 15 residues. CDR3 amino acids: CASSSRTGRNSPLHF. CDR3 nucleotides: TGTGCCAGCAGCTCGAGGACAGGGCGGAATTCACCCCTCCACTTT. The entire variable domain, with the rest obtained from reference TRBV7-2 and TRBJ1-6, is as follows: GAGVSQSPSNKVTEKGKDVELRCDPISGHTALYWYRQSLGQGLEFLIYFQGNSAPDKSGLPSDRFSAERTGGSVSTLTIQRTQQEDSAVYLCASSSRTGRNSPLHFGNGTRLTVT.

Concerning this clone: The junction differs from germline at one of its ends, possibly a read error. This chain uses TRBV6-1 with TRBJ2-7; perhaps TRBD1 as D (6 bases). The CDR3 loop spans 13 amino acids. From germline, CDR1 is MNHNS and CDR2 SASEGT. CDR3 DNA sequence: TGCGCCAGCGGTGGAGACAGGACCTACGAGCAGTACTTC. Translating it yields CASGGDRTYEQYF.

J is TRBJ1-6 and V is TRBV6-1, with unresolved D. Germline CDR1 reads MNHNS; CDR2 reads SASEGT. This CDR3 has 13 amino acids. V was shortened by 8 bases and J by 4 bases, with 9 bases between the two germline ends. The CDR3 region is CASVSEYNSPLHF. Here the CDR3 DNA reads TGTGCCAGCGTTTCGGAGTATAATTCACCCCTCCACTTT.

The CDR3 DNA reads as TGTGCCAGCATAGCAGTTACAGGCAAGACAGGGTCTGAGCAGTTCTTC. Translated, it gives CASIAVTGKTGSEQFF. The V gene is TRBV6-6, the J gene TRBJ2-1, with 7 nucleotides matching TRBD1. The CDR3 is made up of 16 amino acids. The J segment lost 9 bases and the V segment lost 7 bases, leaving 18 bases of the junction unmatched. Per the germline V gene, CDR1 is MNHNY and CDR2 is SVGAGI (reference sequence).

This chain connects TRBV5-1 to TRBJ2-2, with D maybe TRBD1 (6 bases). The V gene's germline CDR1 is SGHRS and CDR2 YFSETQ. The V end was cut by 0 bases, the J end by 2 bases, with 8 bases between. This CDR3 contains 15 residues. The CDR3 loop reads CASSLDGGNTGELFF. DNA of the CDR3: TGCGCCAGCAGCTTGGATGGGGGCAACACCGGGGAGCTGTTTTTT. Looking up the rest from reference TRBV5-1 and TRBJ2-2 gives the full variable domain: KAGVTQTPRYLIKTRGQQVTLSCSPISGHRSVSWYQQTPGQGLQFLFEYFSETQRNKGNFPGRFSGRQFSNSRSEMNVSTLELGDSALYLCASSLDGGNTGELFFGEGSRLTVL.

The V gene is TRBV9, the J gene TRBJ2-2; D gene ambiguous. Germline lookup yields CDR1 SGDLS and CDR2 YYNGEE. The CDR3 consists of 13 residues. Trimming left V 4 bases short and J 5 bases short, with 9 bases between. CDR3 sequence (DNA): TGTGCCAGCAGCCTCCGGAGTACCGGGGAGCTGTTTTTT. Translation gives CASSLRSTGELFF. The full variable domain, in which reference TRBV9 and TRBJ2-2 provide the parts outside the CDR3, is DSGVTQTPKHLITATGQRVTLRCSPRSGDLSVYWYQQSLDQGLQFLIQYYNGEERAKGNILERFSAQQFPDLHSELNLSSLELGDSALYFCASSLRSTGELFFGEGSRLTVL.

This clone was observed once. V gene TRBV7-6 combines with J gene TRBJ1-6; 7 bases fit TRBD1. The germline V gene encodes CDR1 SGHVS and CDR2 FNYEAQ. The CDR3 length is 14 residues. V lost 6 bases to trimming and J lost 5 bases; unmatched junction nucleotides: 4. Written as DNA, the CDR3 is TGTGCCAGCAGACAGGGGTACGATAATTCACCCCTCCACTTT. Protein product: CASRQGYDNSPLHF. The variable domain in full, with the rest retrieved from reference TRBV7-6 and TRBJ1-6, is GAGVSQSPRYKVTKRGQDVALRCDPISGHVSLYWYRQALGQGPEFLTYFNYEAQQDKSGLPNDRFSAERPEGSISTLTIQRTEQRDSAMYRCASRQGYDNSPLHFGNGTRLTVT.

The V gene is TRBV28, the J gene TRBJ2-2; no definite D call. Germline V gene lookup returns CDR1 MDHEN and CDR2 SYDVKM. The CDR3 totals 14 residues. The germline V and J ends were trimmed by 6 bases and 1 base, with 9 bases remaining between them. The CDR3 nucleotides read TGTGCCAGCAGGGGTTCTCTGAACACCGGGGAGCTGTTTTTT. This codes for CASRGSLNTGELFF.

The chain carries TRBV11-3 and TRBJ2-1, with a weak D call TRBD2 (5 bases). This CDR3 comprises 12 residues. Between the trimmed V and J ends, which lost 0 bases and 9 bases, there was a span of 6 bases. The germline V gene encodes CDR1 SGHNT and CDR2 YENEEA. The CDR3 sequence: CASSLERGEQFF. CDR3 DNA: TGTGCCAGCAGCTTAGAACGGGGTGAGCAGTTCTTC.

This rearrangement joins TRBV9 to TRBJ2-2; D ambiguous. The CDR3 sequence is 16 residues long. Germline V gene lookup returns CDR1 SGDLS and CDR2 YYNGEE. V shed 6 bases and J shed 1 base, with 16 bases lying between them. The CDR3 spells CASTTQPELNTGELFF. In nucleotides, the CDR3 is TGTGCCAGCACCACCCAACCGGAGCTGAACACCGGGGAGCTGTTTTTT.